This TCR beta chain was profiled in a study of vaccination and CD4 T cells after COVID-19. As for the study in general: Two Hispanic individuals were among six male and four female convalescent patients. With a range of 35 to 161, the median interval from diagnosis to drawing post-COVID samples was about 100 days. Median time from second vaccine dose to sampling was just over 70 days (14 to 241).

The CDR3 consists of 14 residues. Trimming took 4 bases from V and 3 from J; bases not matched to a gene: 4. From germline, CDR1 is SGHNT and CDR2 YENEEA. This clonotype was observed a handful of times. Its antigen is not identified. TCRdb re-called the PCR reads through MiXCR, storing one row per CDR3 protein. The repertoire holds approximately 20,000 distinct CDR3 sequences, with roughly 62% as singletons. Points from the study as a whole: In convalescent patients, a median approximately 90% of reactive clones appeared only post-vaccination.

This sequence originates from a human donor who had recovered from COVID-19. This specimen consisted of CD4+ T cells from blood, obtained before SARS-CoV-2 vaccination. This chain joins TRBV11-3 and TRBJ1-1; TRBD1 matches 8 bases. DNA of the CDR3: TGTGCCAGCAGCTCTGGACAGGGCGACACTGAAGCTTTCTTT. Amino acid sequence: CASSSGQGDTEAFF.